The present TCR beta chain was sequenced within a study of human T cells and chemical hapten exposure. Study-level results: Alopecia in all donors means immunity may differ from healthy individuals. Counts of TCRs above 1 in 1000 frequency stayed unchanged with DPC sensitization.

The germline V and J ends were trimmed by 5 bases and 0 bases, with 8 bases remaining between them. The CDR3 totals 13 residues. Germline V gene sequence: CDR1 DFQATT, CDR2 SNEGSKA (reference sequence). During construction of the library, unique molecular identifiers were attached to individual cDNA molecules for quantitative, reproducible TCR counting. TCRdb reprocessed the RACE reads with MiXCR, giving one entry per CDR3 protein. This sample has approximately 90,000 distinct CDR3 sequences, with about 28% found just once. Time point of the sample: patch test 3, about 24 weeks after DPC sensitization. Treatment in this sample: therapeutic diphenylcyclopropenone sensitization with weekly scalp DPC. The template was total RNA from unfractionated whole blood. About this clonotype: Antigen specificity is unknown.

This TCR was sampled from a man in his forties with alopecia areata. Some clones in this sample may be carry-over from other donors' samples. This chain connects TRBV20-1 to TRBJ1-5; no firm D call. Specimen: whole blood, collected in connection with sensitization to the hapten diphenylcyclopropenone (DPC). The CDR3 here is CSAYRDSNQPQHF. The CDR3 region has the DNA TGCAGTGCTTACCGGGATAGCAATCAGCCCCAGCATTTT.